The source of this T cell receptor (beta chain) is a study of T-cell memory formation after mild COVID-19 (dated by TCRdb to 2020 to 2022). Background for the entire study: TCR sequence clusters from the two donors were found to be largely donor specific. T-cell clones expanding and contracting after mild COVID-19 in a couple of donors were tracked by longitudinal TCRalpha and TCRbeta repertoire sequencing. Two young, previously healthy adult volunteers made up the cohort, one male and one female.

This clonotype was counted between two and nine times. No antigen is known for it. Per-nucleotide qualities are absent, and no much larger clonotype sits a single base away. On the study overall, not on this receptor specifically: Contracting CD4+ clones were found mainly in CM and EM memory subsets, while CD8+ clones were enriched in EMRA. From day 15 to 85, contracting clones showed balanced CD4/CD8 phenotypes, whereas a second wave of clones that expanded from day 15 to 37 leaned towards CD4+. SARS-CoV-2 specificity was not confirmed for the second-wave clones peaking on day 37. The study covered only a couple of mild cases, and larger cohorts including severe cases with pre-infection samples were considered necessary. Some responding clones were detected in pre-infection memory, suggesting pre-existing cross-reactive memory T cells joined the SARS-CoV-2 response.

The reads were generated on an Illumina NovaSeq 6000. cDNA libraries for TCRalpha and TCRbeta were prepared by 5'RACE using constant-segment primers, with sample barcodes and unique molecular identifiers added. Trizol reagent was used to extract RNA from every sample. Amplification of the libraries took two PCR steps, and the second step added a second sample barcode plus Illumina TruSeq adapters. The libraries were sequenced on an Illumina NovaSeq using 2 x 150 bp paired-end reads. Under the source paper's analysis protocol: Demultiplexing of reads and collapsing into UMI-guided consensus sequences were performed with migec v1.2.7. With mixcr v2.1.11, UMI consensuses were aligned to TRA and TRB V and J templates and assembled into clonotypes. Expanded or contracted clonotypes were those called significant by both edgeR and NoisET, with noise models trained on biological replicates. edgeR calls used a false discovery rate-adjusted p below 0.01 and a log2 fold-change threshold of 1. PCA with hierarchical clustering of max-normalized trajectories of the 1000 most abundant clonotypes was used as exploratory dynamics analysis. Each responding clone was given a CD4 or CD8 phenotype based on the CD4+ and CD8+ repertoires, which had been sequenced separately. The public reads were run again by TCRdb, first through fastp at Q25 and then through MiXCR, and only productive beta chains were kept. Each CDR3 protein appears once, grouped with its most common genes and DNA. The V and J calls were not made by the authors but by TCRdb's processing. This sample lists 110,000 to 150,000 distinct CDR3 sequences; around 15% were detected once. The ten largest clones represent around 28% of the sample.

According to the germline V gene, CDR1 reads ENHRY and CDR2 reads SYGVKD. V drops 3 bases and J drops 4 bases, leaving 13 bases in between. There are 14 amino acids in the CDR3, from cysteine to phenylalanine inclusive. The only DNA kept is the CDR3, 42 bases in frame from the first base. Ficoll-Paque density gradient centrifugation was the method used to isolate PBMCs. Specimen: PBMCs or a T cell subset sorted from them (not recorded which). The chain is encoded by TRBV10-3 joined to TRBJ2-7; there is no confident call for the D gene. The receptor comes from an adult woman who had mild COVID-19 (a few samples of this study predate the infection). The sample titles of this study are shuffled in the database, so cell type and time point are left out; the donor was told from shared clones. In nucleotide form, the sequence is TGTGCCATCAGTGACGGTGGCCGAGCTTACGAGCAGTACTTC. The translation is CAISDGGRAYEQYF.